The 21 T cell receptor beta chains in this list originate from one sample, sequenced in a study of human T cells and chemical hapten exposure. TCRdb fed the RACE reads into MiXCR, producing one record per CDR3 protein. The sample carries about 120,000 distinct CDR3 sequences, approximately 10% recorded once. Sample time point: patch test 3, about 24 weeks after DPC sensitization. Treatment given: therapeutic diphenylcyclopropenone sensitization with weekly scalp DPC. Material: whole blood, obtained in connection with sensitization to the hapten diphenylcyclopropenone (DPC). The receptors stem from a woman aged 50 to 60 with alopecia areata. Some clones in this sample may be carry-over from other donors' samples.

The chain couples TRBV6-4 to TRBJ2-2; no clear D. The CDR3 is 14 amino acids. Between the trimmed V and J ends, which lost 3 bases and 6 bases, there was a span of 11 bases. CDR1 is MRHNA, CDR2 SNTAGT, per germline. The CDR3 spells CASSDDVVPGELFF. In DNA, the CDR3 is TGTGCCAGCAGTGATGACGTGGTCCCCGGGGAGCTGTTTTTT.

This clonotype was recorded many times. The V call is TRBV9, the J call TRBJ2-7; possible D gene TRBD2, 6 bases. Germline CDR1 is SGDLS and CDR2 is YYNGEE. The CDR3 covers 14 residues. The ends were cut back, 4 bases at V and 7 bases at J, with 18 bases in the middle. The CDR3 region has the DNA TGTGCCAGCAGCCATAAGGACGGGAGTGGGGAGCAGTACTTC. Amino acids: CASSHKDGSGEQYF.

This clonotype was picked up many times. The chain uses TRBV6-2 or TRBV6-3 and TRBJ2-1; D could derive from TRBD1 or TRBD2 (7 bases each). The CDR3 has 11 residues. Trimming removed 5 bases from V and 10 bases from J, with 9 bases in between. Germline-derived CDR1 and CDR2 are MNHEY and SVGEGT. The CDR3 spells CASSQGGEQFF. CDR3 nucleotide sequence: TGTGCCAGCAGTCAGGGGGGGGAGCAGTTCTTC.

Ten or more counts support this clonotype. The V call is TRBV5-1, the J call TRBJ1-1; unclear D gene. Germline CDR1 is SGHRS and CDR2 is YFSETQ. Trimming took 4 bases from V and 4 from J, leaving 14 bases between them. The CDR3 totals 14 residues. CDR3 in amino acids: CASSPGNRPTEAFF. CDR3 DNA: TGCGCCAGCAGCCCGGGGAACCGACCCACTGAAGCTTTCTTT.

The table lists this clonotype with a few counts. The chain recombines TRBV12-3 or TRBV12-4 with TRBJ1-2; 7 bases agree with TRBD1. The junction had 3 bases not matched to a gene; V was cut back by 5 bases and J by 0 bases. The CDR3 sequence is 14 residues long. The CDR3 spells CASSAGTANYGYTF. The CDR3 bases are TGTGCCAGCAGTGCCGGGACAGCTAACTATGGCTACACCTTC.

The genes are TRBV4-3 and TRBJ2-1; TRBD2 matches 14 bases. The germline CDR1 and CDR2 sequences are LGHNA and YSLEER. V gave up 0 bases and J gave up 9 bases; unmatched junction bases: 19. The CDR3 covers 21 residues. The CDR3 bases are TGCGCCAGCAGCCAAGATTTTCCGGGACTAGCGGGAGCAAATGGGGAAGCTGAGCAGTTCTTC. It is translated as CASSQDFPGLAGANGEAEQFF.

CDR3 loop: CASSFPSGIGETQYF. The CDR3 DNA reads as TGTGCCAGCAGCTTCCCTAGCGGGATAGGAGAGACCCAGTACTTC. The rearrangement links TRBV7-9 to TRBJ2-5, with 9 bases identical to TRBD2. The CDR3 consists of 15 residues. From germline, CDR1 is SEHNR and CDR2 FQNEAQ (reference sequence). J gave up 4 bases and V 3 bases, and 6 bases lay outside the gene matches.

A few counts support this clonotype. The chain couples TRBV11-3 to TRBJ2-3; 13 bases match TRBD2. The CDR3 runs to 16 residues. Germline assignment: CDR1 SGHNT and CDR2 YENEEA. Unmatched junction bases numbered 5, after V lost 3 bases and J lost 5 bases. In DNA, the CDR3 is TGTGCCAGCAGCTTCGGACTAGCGGGAGAGGTAGATACGCAGTATTTT. Translated, it gives CASSFGLAGEVDTQYF.

This clonotype showed up many times. The chain uses TRBV12-3 or TRBV12-4 and TRBJ2-1; D gene unclear. V lost 8 bases to trimming and J lost 3 bases, with 14 bases between them. The length of the CDR3 is 14 residues. The CDR3 DNA sequence: TGTGCCAGCGGAGAAATAGCCCGCTACAATGAGCAGTTCTTC. Translated, it gives CASGEIARYNEQFF.

A few counts support this clonotype. The V gene is TRBV7-9, the J gene TRBJ2-7; D may be TRBD1 (5 bases). V lost 7 bases to trimming and J lost 1 base, with 8 bases between them. This CDR3 spans 12 amino acids. The germline CDR1 and CDR2 sequences are SEHNR and FQNEAQ (reference sequence). CDR3 DNA sequence: TGTGCCAGCACCCGACAGTCCTACGAGCAGTACTTC. This translates into CASTRQSYEQYF.

This clonotype turned up a few times. The chain carries TRBV5-1 and TRBJ2-6; no clear D gene. This CDR3 has 20 residues. Germline assignment: CDR1 SGHRS and CDR2 YFSETQ. The germline V and J ends were trimmed by 1 base and 0 bases, with 20 bases remaining between them. CDR3 loop: CASSLSKAGFISSGANVLTF. The CDR3 bases are TGCGCCAGCAGCTTGAGTAAGGCAGGCTTCATCAGCTCTGGGGCCAACGTCCTGACTTTC. The full variable domain, completed using reference TRBV5-1 and TRBJ2-6, is KAGVTQTPRYLIKTRGQQVTLSCSPISGHRSVSWYQQTPGQGLQFLFEYFSETQRNKGNFPGRFSGRQFSNSRSEMNVSTLELGDSALYLCASSLSKAGFISSGANVLTFGAGSRLTVL.

The CDR3 protein is CASSLEWGDTGELFF. The CDR3 DNA follows: TGTGCCAGCAGCTTAGAGTGGGGGGACACCGGGGAGCTGTTTTTT. The chain uses TRBV11-2 and TRBJ2-2, with a possible D match to TRBD2 (6 bases). The CDR3 runs to 15 residues. V was clipped by 0 bases and J by 3 bases, with 8 bases between them. The V gene's germline CDR1 is SGHAT and CDR2 FQNNGV.

Ten or more counts support this clonotype. The V call is TRBV6-1, the J call TRBJ2-3; 9 nucleotides line up with TRBD1. There are 15 residues in the CDR3. V was pared by 4 bases and J by 0 bases, with 2 bases of the junction left unmatched. Germline lookup yields CDR1 MNHNS and CDR2 SASEGT. CDR3 in amino acids: CASSVGQGSTDTQYF. CDR3 DNA: TGTGCCAGCAGTGTAGGACAGGGGAGCACAGATACGCAGTATTTT.

The chain links TRBV6-2 or TRBV6-3 to TRBJ1-1, with unresolved D. This CDR3 contains 13 residues. The germline V gene encodes CDR1 MNHEY and CDR2 SVGEGT. V was shortened by 2 bases and J by 1 base, with 5 bases between the two germline ends. CDR3 coding DNA: TGTGCCAGCAGTTACGGCAGGAACACTGAAGCTTTCTTT. This gives the protein CASSYGRNTEAFF.

This clonotype was observed a few times. This sequence joins TRBV4-1 and TRBJ2-2; TRBD1 matches at 8 bases. The CDR3 spans 16 residues. Germline CDR1 is MGHRA and CDR2 is YSYEKL. V shed 4 bases, J shed 3 bases, and the junction held 7 bases outside the gene matches. This CDR3 reads CASSLGETGDTGELFF. CDR3 coding DNA: TGCGCCAGCAGCCTCGGCGAGACAGGGGACACCGGGGAGCTGTTTTTT.

The sample holds a few counts of this clonotype. This chain joins TRBV29-1 and TRBJ1-2; 8 positions match TRBD1. Germline trimming cut 0 bases from V and 4 bases from J; bases unmatched to any gene: 7. The CDR3 length is 15 residues. Germline CDR1 reads SQVTM; CDR2 reads ANQGSEA. The CDR3 DNA is TGCAGCGTTGAAGAGATGACAGGGGTAGGCTATGGCTACACCTTC. It specifies CSVEEMTGVGYGYTF.

In this sample, this clonotype turned up many times. This chain uses TRBV4-1 with TRBJ2-3, with D hard to call. The germline CDR1 and CDR2 sequences are MGHRA and YSYEKL. Trimming removed 1 base from V and 4 bases from J, with 12 bases in between. The CDR3 is made up of 15 amino acids. CDR3 protein: CASSQGIRPADTQYF. DNA for the CDR3: TGCGCCAGCAGCCAAGGAATAAGGCCGGCAGATACGCAGTATTTT.

The chain combines TRBV30 with TRBJ1-4, with a tentative D call TRBD1 (5 bases). The germline V gene encodes CDR1 GTSNPN and CDR2 SVGIG (reference sequence). The CDR3 runs to 13 residues. V was pared by 5 bases and J by 3 bases, with 10 bases between. The CDR3 region is CAWGPGPNEKLFF. The CDR3 DNA reads TGTGCCTGGGGACCGGGGCCTAATGAAAAACTGTTTTTT.

This clonotype was counted a few times. This chain joins TRBV3-1 and TRBJ2-3, with no clear D. The ends were cut back, 5 bases at V and 2 bases at J, with 14 bases in the middle. The CDR3 loop spans 15 amino acids. Per germline, CDR1 LGHDT and CDR2 YNNKEL (reference sequence). CDR3 nucleotides: TGTGCCAGCAGCGCGGAAGGACCTCACACAGATACGCAGTATTTT. Translation gives CASSAEGPHTDTQYF.

V and J are TRBV12-3 or TRBV12-4 and TRBJ2-7; tentative D call: TRBD2 (6 bases). Trimming shortened V by 3 bases and J by 7 bases, and 13 bases separated the two germline ends. The length of the CDR3 is 13 residues. The CDR3, as DNA: TGTGCCAGCAGTTTCGGGGGTAGTGGAGAGCAGTACTTC. This encodes CASSFGGSGEQYF.

This chain uses TRBV2 with TRBJ2-1; weak D call: TRBD2 (5 bases). The CDR3 covers 15 residues. V dropped 7 bases and J dropped 6 bases, with 19 bases sitting between them. From germline, CDR1 is SNHLY and CDR2 FYNNEI. CDR3 residues: CASTQRSGSPNEQFF. The CDR3 bases are TGTGCCAGCACTCAGCGGTCGGGGAGCCCCAATGAGCAGTTCTTC. Filled out from reference TRBV2 and TRBJ2-1, the complete variable domain reads EPEVTQTPSHQVTQMGQEVILRCVPISNHLYFYWYRQILGQKVEFLVSFYNNEISEKSEIFDDQFSVERPDGSNFTLKIRSTKLEDSAMYFCASTQRSGSPNEQFFGPGTRLTVL.